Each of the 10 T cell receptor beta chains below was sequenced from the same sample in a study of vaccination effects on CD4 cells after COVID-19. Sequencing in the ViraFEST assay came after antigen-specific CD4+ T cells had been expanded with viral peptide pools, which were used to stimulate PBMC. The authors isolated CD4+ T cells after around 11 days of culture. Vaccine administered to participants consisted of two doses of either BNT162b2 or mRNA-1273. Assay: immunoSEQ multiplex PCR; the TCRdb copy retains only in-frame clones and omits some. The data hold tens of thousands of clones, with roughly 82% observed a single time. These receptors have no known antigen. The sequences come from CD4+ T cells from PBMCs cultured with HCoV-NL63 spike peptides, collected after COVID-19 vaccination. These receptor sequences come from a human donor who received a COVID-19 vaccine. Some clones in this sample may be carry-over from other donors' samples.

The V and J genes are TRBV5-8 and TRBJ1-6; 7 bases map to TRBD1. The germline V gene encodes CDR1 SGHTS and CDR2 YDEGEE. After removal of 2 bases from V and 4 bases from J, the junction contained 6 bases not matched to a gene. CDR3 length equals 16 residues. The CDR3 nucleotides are TGTGCCAGCAGCTTATCTGGGACAGATTATAATTCACCCCTCCACTTT. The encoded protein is CASSLSGTDYNSPLHF.

Here the CDR3 DNA reads TGTGCCAGCAGTGAATTCTGGCAGAACGGAAACACCATATATTTT. Amino acid sequence: CASSEFWQNGNTIYF. The rearrangement uses TRBV6-1 and TRBJ1-3, with no clear D. From germline, CDR1 is MNHNS and CDR2 SASEGT. V was clipped by 2 bases and J by 4 bases, with 12 bases between them. The CDR3 runs to 15 residues.

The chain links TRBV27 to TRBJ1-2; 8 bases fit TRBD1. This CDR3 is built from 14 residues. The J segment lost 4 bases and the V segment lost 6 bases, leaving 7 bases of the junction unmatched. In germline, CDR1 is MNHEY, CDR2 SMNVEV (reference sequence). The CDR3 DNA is TGTGCCAGCAGACCGACAGGGGCTGGCTATGGCTACACCTTC. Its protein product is CASRPTGAGYGYTF.

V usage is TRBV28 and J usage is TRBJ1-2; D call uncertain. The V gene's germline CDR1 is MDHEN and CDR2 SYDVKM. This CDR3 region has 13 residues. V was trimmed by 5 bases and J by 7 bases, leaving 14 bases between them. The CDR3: CASSGFSLGGYTF. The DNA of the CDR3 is TGTGCCAGCAGTGGATTTAGCCTCGGTGGCTACACCTTC.

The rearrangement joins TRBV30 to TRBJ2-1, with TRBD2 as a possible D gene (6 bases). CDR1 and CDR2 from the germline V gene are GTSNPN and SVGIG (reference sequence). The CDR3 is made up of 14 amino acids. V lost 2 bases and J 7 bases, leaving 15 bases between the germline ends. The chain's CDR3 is CAWSRLVVGNEQFF. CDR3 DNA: TGTGCCTGGAGTCGACTAGTCGTAGGGAATGAGCAGTTCTTC.

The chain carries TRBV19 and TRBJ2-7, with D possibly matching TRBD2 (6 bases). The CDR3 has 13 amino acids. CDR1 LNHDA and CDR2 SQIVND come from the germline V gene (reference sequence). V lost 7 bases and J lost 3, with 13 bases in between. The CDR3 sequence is CASKKRRDYEQYV. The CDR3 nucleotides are TGTGCCAGTAAGAAGAGGCGGGACTACGAGCAGTACGTC.

The CDR3 here is CASSFPTSGGGELFF. The DNA for the CDR3 is TGTGCCAGCAGCTTCCCGACTAGCGGTGGCGGGGAGCTGTTTTTT. The J gene is TRBJ2-2, the V gene TRBV7-2; TRBD2 agrees at 9 bases. The CDR3 totals 15 residues. Germline V gene sequence: CDR1 SGHTA, CDR2 FQGNSA. V shed 3 bases, J shed 7 bases, and the junction held 6 bases outside the gene matches.

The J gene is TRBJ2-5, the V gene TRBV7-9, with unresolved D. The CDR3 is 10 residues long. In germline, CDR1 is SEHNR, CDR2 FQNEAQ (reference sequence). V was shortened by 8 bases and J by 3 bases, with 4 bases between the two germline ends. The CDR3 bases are TGTGCCAGCGGTGAAGAGACCCAGTACTTC. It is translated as CASGEETQYF.

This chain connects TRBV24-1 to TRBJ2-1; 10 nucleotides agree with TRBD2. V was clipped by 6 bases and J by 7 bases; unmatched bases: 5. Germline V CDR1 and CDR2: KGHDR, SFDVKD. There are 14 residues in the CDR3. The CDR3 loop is CATSSGGAANEQFF. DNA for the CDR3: TGTGCCACCAGTAGCGGGGGGGCCGCGAATGAGCAGTTCTTC.

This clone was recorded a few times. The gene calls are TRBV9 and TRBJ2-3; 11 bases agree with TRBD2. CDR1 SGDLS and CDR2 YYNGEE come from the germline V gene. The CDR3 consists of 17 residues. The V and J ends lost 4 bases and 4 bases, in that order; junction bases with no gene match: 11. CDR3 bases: TGTGCCAGCAGCTCATATGGACTAGCGGGTGGCGCAGATACGCAGTATTTT. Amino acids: CASSSYGLAGGADTQYF.